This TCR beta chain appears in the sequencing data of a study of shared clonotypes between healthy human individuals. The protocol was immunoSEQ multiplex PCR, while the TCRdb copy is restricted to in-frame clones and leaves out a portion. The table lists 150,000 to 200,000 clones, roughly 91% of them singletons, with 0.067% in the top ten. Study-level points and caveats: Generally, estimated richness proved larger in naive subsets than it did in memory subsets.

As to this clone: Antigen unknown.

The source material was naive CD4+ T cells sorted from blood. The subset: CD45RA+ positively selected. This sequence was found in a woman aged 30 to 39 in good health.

CDR3 sequence: CASSYATLRLGNQPQHF. The CDR3 nucleotides read TGTGCCAGCAGCTATGCAACCCTACGGTTAGGCAATCAGCCCCAGCATTTT. The chain has TRBV28 and TRBJ1-5; D ambiguous. V lost 6 bases and J lost 2, with 20 bases in between. The CDR3 has 17 residues. Germline V gene data show CDR1 as MDHEN and CDR2 as SYDVKM.